The next 5 T cell receptor beta chains were all read from a single sample in a study of tissue T cells after allogeneic stem cell transplantation. Measured with immunoSEQ multiplex PCR; TCRdb has only the in-frame clones, and not every one. Seen here are some 47,000 clones, around 66% observed once, and the top ten hold around 0.5%. Sequenced input: sorted cells pooled from one or two spleens. Source of these receptors: a pool of C57BL/6 mice in good health.

As concerns this clone: Gene names follow the mouse nomenclature. The read halts 1 residue ahead of the CDR3 end, with the missing end drawn from the germline J gene. This chain uses TRBV13-1 with TRBJ1-4; tentative D call: TRBD1 (5 bases). This CDR3 is 14 amino acids long. CDR1 NSHNY and CDR2 SYGAGN come from the germline V gene. V lost 0 bases to trimming and J lost 4 bases, with 7 bases between them. The CDR3 is CASSDVDNNERLFF. The CDR3 bases that were read are TGTGCCAGCAGTGATGTGGACAACAACGAAAGATTATTT.

A remark on this clone: Any gene name here is a mouse gene name. The read terminates 1 residue ahead of where the CDR3 ends, so the germline J gene completes it. This sequence joins TRBV17 and TRBJ2-5; D is perhaps TRBD2 (7 bases). The V end was cut by 2 bases, the J end by 2 bases, with 8 bases between. The CDR3 loop spans 14 amino acids. Germline V gene lookup returns CDR1 MNHDT and CDR2 YYDKIL. This chain's CDR3 is CASSRRGAQDTQYF. CDR3 DNA (partial): TGTGCTAGCAGTAGAAGGGGGGCCCAAGACACCCAGTAC.

A word on this clone: The gene symbols are mouse symbols. The sequenced fragment ends 1 residue before the CDR3 boundary, so the rest is inferred from the germline J gene. The rearrangement joins TRBV16 to TRBJ2-4; TRBD1 or TRBD2 may be the D gene (6 bases each). V was shortened by 1 base and J by 3 bases, with 11 bases between the two germline ends. The V gene's germline CDR1 is SGHSA and CDR2 FRNQAP. This CDR3 has 15 residues. The CDR3 loop reads CASSLVPGAQNTLYF. The CDR3 DNA, read in part, is TGTGCAAGCAGCTTAGTTCCGGGGGCACAAAACACCTTGTAC. Full variable domain (outside the CDR3, taken from reference TRBV16 and TRBJ2-4): NAGVIQTPRHKVTGKGQEATLWCEPISGHSAVFWYRQTIVQGLEFLTYFRNQAPIDDSGMPKERFSAQMPNQSHSTLKIQSTQPQDSAVYLCASSLVPGAQNTLYFGAGTRLSVL.

This clone was detected a few times. The genes are named according to mouse. The read comes to an end 1 residue before the CDR3 does, leaving the germline J gene to fill in the end. This rearrangement joins TRBV13-3 to TRBJ1-5, with a possible D match to TRBD1 (5 bases). The germline gives CDR1 NNHDY, CDR2 SYVADS. This CDR3 region has 14 residues. The V gene lost 3 bases and the J gene lost 0 bases, with 7 bases spanning the gap. The CDR3 here is CASSGTYNNQAPLF. CDR3 DNA, as far as it was read: TGTGCCAGCAGTGGGACATATAACAACCAGGCTCCGCTT.

Worth noting for this clone: Gene names are mouse gene names. The read ends 1 residue early relative to the CDR3; the germline J gene fills the gap. The chain joins TRBV13-1 to TRBJ1-2; D is uncertain. The CDR3 length is 12 residues. Trimming shortened V by 3 bases and J by 6 bases, and 9 bases separated the two germline ends. CDR1 NSHNY and CDR2 SYGAGN come from the germline V gene. The CDR3 sequence is CASSGGLADYTF. The CDR3 DNA, read in part, is TGTGCCAGCAGTGGCGGGTTGGCCGACTACACC.